This passage covers 15 T cell receptor beta chains from one sample sequenced in a study of glioma-infiltrating T cells. The iRepertoire nested amplicon-rescue multiplex PCR amplified TCR alpha and beta CDR3s from RNA. TCRdb called the multiplex PCR reads again in MiXCR, with one record for every CDR3 protein. This sample yields about 89,000 distinct CDR3 sequences, of which under 30% are seen a single time; around 7% belongs to the top ten. Sequencing input: glioma tissue, nonneoplastic brain tissue, or PBMCs (not recorded which). The receptor set was obtained from a human donor with low-grade glioma or glioblastoma, undergoing nonglioma brain surgery, or in good health (not recorded which).

Regarding this clonotype: A much larger clone differs from this one at a single base, so this may be a read error. V and J are TRBV2 and TRBJ1-2; D not resolved. Trimming cost V 4 bases and J 10 bases, with 19 bases left between them. This CDR3 has 14 amino acids. Germline V lookup: CDR1 SNHLY, CDR2 FYNNEI. The CDR3 here is CASSGLSSYEVYTF. In nucleotides, the CDR3 is TGTGCCAGCAGTGGTTTGTCGTCCTATGAAGTCTACACCTTC.

This clonotype was seen more than once but under ten times. V usage is TRBV2 and J usage is TRBJ1-6; D remains unclear. The V gene's germline CDR1 is SNHLY and CDR2 FYNNEI. The CDR3 runs to 14 residues. V was clipped by 5 bases and J by 14 bases, with 19 bases between them. CDR3 nucleotides: TGTGCCAGCAGTCCGCGGACCAGTCCAATCACCCTCCACTTT. Translated: CASSPRTSPITLHF.

This clonotype was observed many times. The V call is TRBV20-1, the J call TRBJ1-2, with 10 bases aligning to TRBD1. CDR3 length: 15 amino acids. Germline V gene sequence: CDR1 DFQATT, CDR2 SNEGSKA (reference sequence). V shed 3 bases and J 7 bases; nucleotides not matched to a gene: 11. The CDR3 region has the DNA TGCAGTGCTAGCTCACCCGGGACAGGGGTTGGTGGCTACACCTTC. Translated, it gives CSASSPGTGVGGYTF.

On this clonotype itself: At one end the junction does not follow the germline gene, possibly because of a read error. The CDR3 reads CASSFRQGNPPLHF. CDR3 DNA sequence: TGTGCCAGCAGCTTTCGACAGGGTAATCCACCCCTCCACTTT. The chain joins TRBV7-8 to TRBJ1-6, with TRBD1 matching over 7 bases. Germline CDR1 is SGHVS and CDR2 is FQNEAQ. The CDR3 spans 14 residues.

As regards this clonotype: The junction shows a germline mismatch at one end, possibly a read error. The chain is built from TRBV6-6 and TRBJ1-2; TRBD1 might be the D (5 bases). This CDR3 spans 14 amino acids. Germline CDR1 is MNHNY and CDR2 is SVGAGI (reference sequence). The CDR3: CASSGRQSPYGYTF. The CDR3 bases are TGCGCCAGCAGTGGTAGACAGTCGCCGTATGGCTACACCTTC.

CDR3 sequence reads: CASSPGTGGEKLFF. The CDR3 DNA is TGTGCCAGCTCACCCGGGACAGGGGGTGAAAAACTGTTTTTT. The genes are TRBV18 and TRBJ1-4; 11 bases line up with TRBD1. CDR3 length: 14 amino acids. The V gene end was trimmed by 3 bases and the J gene end by 7 bases; junction bases not matched to a gene: 1. From germline, CDR1 is KGHSH and CDR2 LQKENI.

This clonotype was detected many times. The CDR3, as DNA: TGTGCCAGCAGTGAAGCCACAGCAGCTGGCACTGAAGCTTTCTTT. As protein: CASSEATAAGTEAFF. The chain is built from TRBV2 and TRBJ1-1; D gene unclear. In germline, CDR1 is SNHLY, CDR2 FYNNEI. The CDR3 is 15 residues long. V was pared by 0 bases and J by 4 bases, with 12 bases between.

This clonotype showed up many times. The CDR3 sequence is CSARRLGDEQFF. The CDR3 DNA is TGCAGTGCTAGACGTTTGGGTGATGAGCAGTTCTTC. The V call is TRBV20-1, the J call TRBJ2-1; D is unclear. The CDR3 covers 12 residues. Germline V gene data show CDR1 as DFQATT and CDR2 as SNEGSKA (reference sequence). Trimming took 2 bases from V and 8 from J, leaving 10 bases between them.

At least ten counts were recorded for this clonotype. V is TRBV5-1 and J is TRBJ2-1; 10 bases are a match to TRBD2. This CDR3 has 12 amino acids. Germline trimming cut 5 bases from V and 7 bases from J; bases unmatched to any gene: 0. CDR1 is SGHRS, CDR2 YFSETQ, per germline. DNA for the CDR3: TGCGCCAGCAGACTAGCGGGGAATGAGCAGTTCTTC. This encodes CASRLAGNEQFF.

Many counts were recorded for this clonotype. This chain links TRBV7-6 with TRBJ1-1; D possibly corresponds to TRBD1 (6 bases). The CDR3 sequence is 16 residues long. V was shortened by 3 bases and J by 0 bases, with 14 bases between the two germline ends. Germline V gives CDR1 SGHVS, CDR2 FNYEAQ. The CDR3 DNA reads TGTGCCAGCAGCTTGGGCTTGGGGACACTGAACACTGAAGCTTTCTTT. Translated, it gives CASSLGLGTLNTEAFF.

Notes on this clonotype: Possible read error: a much larger clone is one base away. This likely comes from a read error, as the CDR3 has no conserved phenylalanine or tryptophan at its end. For the CDR3, the DNA is TGTGCCAGCAGCTTCGGGAAGTATGAAAAACTGTTTATT. This translates into CASSFGKYEKLFI. The chain carries TRBV5-4 and TRBJ1-4; no firm D call. V shed 2 bases and J shed 6 bases, with 8 bases lying between them. Germline CDR1 SGHNT, CDR2 YYREEE (reference sequence). This CDR3 has 13 amino acids.

The sample holds many counts of this clonotype. The V gene is TRBV6-1, the J gene TRBJ2-7; weak D call: TRBD2 (5 bases). The germline V gene has CDR1 MNHNS and CDR2 SASEGT. The CDR3 spans 13 residues. Trimming took 8 bases from V and 2 from J, leaving 13 bases between them. The CDR3 bases are TGTGCCAGCTGCCGGGAACCCCCCTACGAGCAGTACTTC. Protein: CASCREPPYEQYF.

V usage is TRBV19 and J usage is TRBJ2-1; 15 nucleotides match TRBD2. The CDR3 totals 15 residues. Looked up from germline, CDR1 is LNHDA and CDR2 is SQIVND (reference sequence). J lost 8 bases, V lost 4 bases, and 3 bases had no gene match. CDR3 nucleotide sequence: TGTGCCAGTAGTACCGGGACTAGCGGGGGGTATGAGCAGTTCTTC. Protein product: CASSTGTSGGYEQFF.

This chain uses TRBV5-6 with TRBJ2-3; TRBD2 aligns across 11 bases. V shed 2 bases, J shed 3 bases, and the junction held 8 bases outside the gene matches. CDR1 is SGHDT and CDR2 is YYEEEE in the germline V gene. This CDR3 is 17 amino acids long. As DNA, the CDR3 is TGTGCCAGCAGCTTCCGTCTAGCGGGGGGCCATACAGATACGCAGTATTTT. Translated: CASSFRLAGGHTDTQYF.

The DNA of the CDR3 is TGTGCCAGCAGCTTACTTCCGGGACAGGGGATGTACGAGCAGTACTTC. This codes for CASSLLPGQGMYEQYF. This chain uses TRBV7-9 with TRBJ2-7; 10 positions match TRBD1. CDR3 length: 16 amino acids. V lost 2 bases to trimming and J lost 4 bases; unmatched junction nucleotides: 8. Germline values: CDR1 SEHNR, CDR2 FQNEAQ (reference sequence).